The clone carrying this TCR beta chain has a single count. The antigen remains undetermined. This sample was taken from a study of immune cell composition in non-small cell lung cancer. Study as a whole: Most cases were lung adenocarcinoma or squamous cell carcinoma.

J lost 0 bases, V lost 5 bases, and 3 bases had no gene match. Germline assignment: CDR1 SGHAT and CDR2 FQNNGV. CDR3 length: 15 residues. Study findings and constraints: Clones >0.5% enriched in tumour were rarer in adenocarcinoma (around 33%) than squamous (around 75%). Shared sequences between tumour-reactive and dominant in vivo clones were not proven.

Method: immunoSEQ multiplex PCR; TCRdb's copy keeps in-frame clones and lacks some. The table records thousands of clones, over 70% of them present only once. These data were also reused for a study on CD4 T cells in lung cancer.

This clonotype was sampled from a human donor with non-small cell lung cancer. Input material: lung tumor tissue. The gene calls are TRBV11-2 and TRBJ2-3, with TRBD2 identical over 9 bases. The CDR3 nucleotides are TGTGCCAGCAGCCCTAGCGGGACTAGCACAGATACGCAGTATTTT. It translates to CASSPSGTSTDTQYF.